Shown below are 18 T cell receptor beta chains from a single sample sequenced in a study of shared clonotypes between healthy human individuals. Method: immunoSEQ multiplex PCR; TCRdb's copy keeps in-frame clones and lacks some. The sample comprises some 2,500,000 clones, 85% to 95% of which are singletons, and around 0.35% rests with the top ten. Sequences were obtained from naive CD4+ T cells from PBMCs. Documented subset: CD45RA+ positively selected. Source of these receptors: a man in his late teens or twenties in good health. Some clones in this sample may be carry-over from other donors' samples.

CDR3 sequence reads: CASSSGTEVYGYTF. The CDR3 DNA reads as TGTGCCAGCAGTTCAGGGACAGAAGTCTATGGCTACACCTTC. The chain uses TRBV28 and TRBJ1-2; the match to TRBD1 covers 7 bases. V dropped 4 bases and J dropped 4; count of bases not matched to a gene: 6. Germline V gene data show CDR1 as MDHEN and CDR2 as SYDVKM. The CDR3 spans 14 residues.

J is TRBJ2-4 and V is TRBV4-2, with TRBD1 matching over 9 bases. This CDR3 region has 16 residues. CDR1 LGHNA and CDR2 YNFKEQ come from the germline V gene. With V trimmed by 4 bases and J by 4 bases, 8 bases remained unmatched. The CDR3 region is CASSRTYGQGKNIQYF. Written as DNA, the CDR3 is TGTGCCAGCAGCCGAACTTACGGACAGGGGAAAAACATTCAGTACTTC.

This rearrangement joins TRBV20-1 to TRBJ1-4; D gene unclear. Trimming took 3 bases from V and 5 from J, leaving 4 bases between them. Germline loops: CDR1 DFQATT, CDR2 SNEGSKA (reference sequence). This CDR3 comprises 11 residues. Here the CDR3 reads CSARANEKLFF. In DNA, the CDR3 is TGCAGTGCTAGGGCGAATGAAAAACTGTTTTTT.

This chain joins TRBV29-1 and TRBJ2-1; TRBD2 agrees at 7 bases. The CDR3 is 15 residues long. CDR1 SQVTM and CDR2 ANQGSEA come from the germline V gene. J gave up 0 bases and V 4 bases, and 6 bases lay outside the gene matches. CDR3 amino acids: CSVVGGSGSYNEQFF. DNA of the CDR3: TGCAGCGTTGTGGGCGGGAGTGGCTCCTACAATGAGCAGTTCTTC.

V is TRBV27 and J is TRBJ2-7; no firm D call. The germline V gene encodes CDR1 MNHEY and CDR2 SMNVEV (reference sequence). V lost 3 bases and J 4 bases, leaving 10 bases between the germline ends. This CDR3 region has 13 residues. The CDR3 sequence is CASSFSQLYEQYF. The CDR3 nucleotides are TGTGCCAGCAGTTTTTCACAGTTATACGAGCAGTACTTC.

This sequence joins TRBV7-6 and TRBJ2-2; no reliable D call. The germline V and J ends were trimmed by 0 bases and 0 bases, with 8 bases remaining between them. The CDR3 length is 16 residues. Germline CDR1 reads SGHVS; CDR2 reads FNYEAQ. DNA of the CDR3: TGTGCCAGCAGCTTAGCGTCGGCTGCGAACACCGGGGAGCTGTTTTTT. Translated: CASSLASAANTGELFF. Looking up the rest from reference TRBV7-6 and TRBJ2-2 gives the full variable domain: GAGVSQSPRYKVTKRGQDVALRCDPISGHVSLYWYRQALGQGPEFLTYFNYEAQQDKSGLPNDRFSAERPEGSISTLTIQRTEQRDSAMYRCASSLASAANTGELFFGEGSRLTVL.

The chain has TRBV2 and TRBJ1-5; perhaps TRBD1 as D (5 bases). CDR3 length: 13 amino acids. Germline loops: CDR1 SNHLY, CDR2 FYNNEI. V gave up 1 base and J gave up 10 bases, with 11 bases separating them. The CDR3 loop reads CASSEEAQGPQHF. DNA for the CDR3: TGTGCCAGCAGTGAAGAGGCGCAGGGCCCCCAGCATTTT.

The V and J genes are TRBV6-6 and TRBJ2-2; 9 nucleotides line up with TRBD1. Germline V gene data show CDR1 as MNHNY and CDR2 as SVGAGI (reference sequence). Unmatched junction bases numbered 4, after V lost 5 bases and J lost 3 bases. This CDR3 has 15 residues. The CDR3 nucleotides read TGTGCCAGCAGTAACAGACAGGGGGACACCGGGGAGCTGTTTTTT. Residues: CASSNRQGDTGELFF.

DNA for the CDR3: TGTGCCAGCAGCCGTGTCGGCTCCGCCGGGGAGACCCAGTACTTC. This codes for CASSRVGSAGETQYF. The rearrangement links TRBV5-4 to TRBJ2-5; D unclear. Germline values: CDR1 SGHNT, CDR2 YYREEE (reference sequence). The CDR3 covers 15 residues. Trimming took 4 bases from V and 5 from J, leaving 18 bases between them.

The V call is TRBV7-9, the J call TRBJ1-3; D unresolved. The CDR3 covers 13 residues. Germline lookup yields CDR1 SEHNR and CDR2 FQNEAQ (reference sequence). With 5 bases removed from V and 3 bases from J, the gap between germline ends came to 8 bases. CDR3 amino acids: CASSPALGNTIYF. The CDR3 DNA reads as TGTGCCAGCAGCCCCGCCCTTGGAAACACCATATATTTT.

This rearrangement joins TRBV11-3 to TRBJ2-1, with D uncertain. CDR3 length: 12 residues. Germline lookup yields CDR1 SGHNT and CDR2 YENEEA. V was clipped by 3 bases and J by 8 bases, with 8 bases between them. The CDR3: CASSFRRDEQFF. DNA for the CDR3: TGTGCCAGCAGCTTTCGGAGAGATGAGCAGTTCTTC.

This clone was seen a few times. The chain is built from TRBV18 and TRBJ2-7; D not resolved. This CDR3 is built from 11 residues. Trimming removed 6 bases at V and 6 bases at J, with 9 bases between. From germline, CDR1 is KGHSH and CDR2 LQKENI. The CDR3 coding sequence is TGTGCCAGCTCCCTCGGGCCCGAGCAGTACTTC. Translating it yields CASSLGPEQYF.

This clone was recorded once. V is TRBV6-5 and J is TRBJ2-6; perhaps TRBD1 as D (6 bases). CDR1 and CDR2 from the germline V gene are MNHEY and SVGAGI. The CDR3 runs to 15 residues. With 5 bases removed from V and 4 bases from J, the gap between germline ends came to 12 bases. CDR3 in DNA: TGTGCCAGCAGTAGACAGGCCAGCGGGGCCAACGTCCTGACTTTC. It translates to CASSRQASGANVLTF.

In DNA form, the CDR3 reads TGCGCCAGCAGCTTGCTGGGCAGGAGCTCCTACAATGAGCAGTTCTTC. Translating gives CASSLLGRSSYNEQFF. The chain couples TRBV5-1 to TRBJ2-1, with D unresolved. Trimming pared 1 base from V and 0 bases from J, leaving 11 bases between. This CDR3 has 16 residues. Germline loops: CDR1 SGHRS, CDR2 YFSETQ.

CDR3 nucleotide sequence: TGCGCCAGCAGGCACTCGATCCCCGGGACAGGGGAGGGCTACACCTTC. Amino acid sequence: CASRHSIPGTGEGYTF. V and J are TRBV5-1 and TRBJ1-2, with 10 bases that match TRBD1. Trimming at V came to 5 bases and at J to 8 bases, leaving 15 bases not matched to a gene. Germline CDR1 and CDR2: SGHRS and YFSETQ. The CDR3 runs 16 residues.

A word on this clone: Distinct nucleotide sequences in the sample also encode this CDR3. CDR3 coding DNA: TGTGCCAGCAGCTTAGGAGGGGGCTCAGAGACCCAGTACTTC. Amino acid sequence: CASSLGGGSETQYF. The chain carries TRBV7-9 and TRBJ2-5, with 7 bases fitting TRBD1. The CDR3 loop spans 14 amino acids. Germline lookup yields CDR1 SEHNR and CDR2 FQNEAQ (reference sequence). Trimming took 1 base from V and 4 from J; bases not matched to a gene: 3.

This chain uses TRBV6-1 with TRBJ2-3; possibly TRBD1 or TRBD2 for D (5 bases each). Germline CDR1 and CDR2: MNHNS and SASEGT. The CDR3 runs 15 residues. V lost 6 bases, J lost 6 bases, and 19 bases lay in between. In nucleotides, the CDR3 is TGTGCCAGCAGCGGGATGCAGGGTATTGCGGATACGCAGTATTTT. This codes for CASSGMQGIADTQYF.

CDR3 in DNA: TGCGCCAGCAGCCCGGAGGGTGCGGGTTCCACAGATACGCAGTATTTT. It translates to CASSPEGAGSTDTQYF. The chain carries TRBV5-1 and TRBJ2-3; possible D gene TRBD2, 6 bases. The CDR3 is 16 residues long. Germline CDR1 and CDR2: SGHRS and YFSETQ. Trimming shortened V by 4 bases and J by 2 bases, and 17 bases separated the two germline ends.